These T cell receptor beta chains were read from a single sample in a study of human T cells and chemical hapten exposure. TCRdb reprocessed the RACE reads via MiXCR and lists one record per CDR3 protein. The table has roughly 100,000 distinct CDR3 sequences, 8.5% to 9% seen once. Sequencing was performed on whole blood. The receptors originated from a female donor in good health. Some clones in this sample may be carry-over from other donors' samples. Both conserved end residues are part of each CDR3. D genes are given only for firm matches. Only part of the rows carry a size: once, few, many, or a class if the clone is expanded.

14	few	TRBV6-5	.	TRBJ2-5	CASREGGGQETQYF	TGTGCCAGCAGGGAGGGGGGAGGACAAGAGACCCAGTACTTC
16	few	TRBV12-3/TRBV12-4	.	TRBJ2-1	CASSPSVLGTRDEQFF	TGTGCCAGCAGCCCCTCGGTTTTAGGGACGAGGGATGAGCAGTTCTTC
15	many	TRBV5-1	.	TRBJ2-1	CASRTRTGENGEQFF	TGCGCCAGCAGAACTAGGACCGGTGAAAATGGTGAGCAGTTCTTC
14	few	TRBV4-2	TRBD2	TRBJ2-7	CASSQEGLASEQYF	TGTGCCAGCAGCCAAGAGGGACTAGCGTCCGAGCAGTACTTC
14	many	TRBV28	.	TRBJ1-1	CASSFGGADTEAFF	TGTGCCAGCAGTTTTGGGGGCGCGGACACTGAAGCTTTCTTT
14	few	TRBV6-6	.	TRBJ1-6	CASSLDRYNSPLHF	TGTGCCAGCAGTCTGGACAGATATAATTCACCCCTCCACTTT
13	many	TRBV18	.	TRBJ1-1	CASSPEGTTEAFF	TGTGCCAGCTCACCAGAGGGGACCACTGAAGCTTTCTTT
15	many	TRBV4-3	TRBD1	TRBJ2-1	CASSQGTGGYNEQFF	TGCGCCAGCAGCCAAGGGACAGGGGGCTACAATGAGCAGTTCTTC
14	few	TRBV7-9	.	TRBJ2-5	CASSLEWSQETQYF	TGTGCCAGCAGCTTAGAGTGGAGCCAAGAGACCCAGTACTTC
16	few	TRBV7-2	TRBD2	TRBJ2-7	CASSSVSGRAQDEQYF	TGTGCCAGCAGCTCCGTTAGCGGGAGGGCCCAGGACGAGCAGTACTTC
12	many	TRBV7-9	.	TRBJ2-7	CASSSTPYEQYF	TGTGCCAGCAGCTCTACTCCCTACGAGCAGTACTTC
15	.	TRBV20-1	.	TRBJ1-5	CSASLPGGGNQPQHF	TGCAGTGCTTCGCTTCCCGGGGGGGGTAATCAGCCCCAGCATTTT
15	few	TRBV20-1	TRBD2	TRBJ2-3	CSARESSGQADTQYF	TGCAGTGCTAGAGAAAGTAGCGGGCAGGCAGATACGCAGTATTTT
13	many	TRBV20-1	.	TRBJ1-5	CSAKRGSGQPQHF	TGCAGTGCTAAGCGGGGGTCGGGACAGCCCCAGCATTTT
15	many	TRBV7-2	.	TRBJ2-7	CASSLETAETYEQYF	TGTGCCAGCAGCTTGGAGACCGCGGAGACCTACGAGCAGTACTTC
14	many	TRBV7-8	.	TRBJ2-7	CASSLKGAGGEQYF	TGTGCCAGCAGCTTAAAAGGTGCAGGAGGAGAGCAGTACTTC
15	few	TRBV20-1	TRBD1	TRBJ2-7	CSATSRGLRFYEQYF	TGCAGTGCTACCTCCAGGGGGCTTCGGTTTTACGAGCAGTACTTC
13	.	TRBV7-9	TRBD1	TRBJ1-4	CASSSPTGDKLFF	TGTGCCAGCAGCTCACCGACAGGGGATAAACTGTTTTTT
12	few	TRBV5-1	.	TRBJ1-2	CASSLVGFGYTF	TGCGCCAGCAGCTTGGTAGGGTTCGGCTACACCTTC
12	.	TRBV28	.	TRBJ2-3	CANRLRTDTQYF	TGTGCCAACAGGCTCCGCACAGATACGCAGTATTTT
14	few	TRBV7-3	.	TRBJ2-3	CASSLTSNTDTQYF	TGTGCCAGCAGCTTAACATCCAACACAGATACGCAGTATTTT
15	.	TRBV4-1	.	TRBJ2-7	CASSQLGGSSYEQYF	TGCGCCAGCAGCCAACTAGGGGGGAGCTCCTACGAGCAGTACTTC
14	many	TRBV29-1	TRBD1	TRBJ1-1	CSVSPPTGRTEAFF	TGCAGCGTATCACCACCGACAGGGCGAACTGAAGCTTTCTTT
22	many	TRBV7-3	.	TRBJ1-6	CASSFDGHMYGREELGLSPLHF	TGTGCCAGCAGCTTCGACGGTCATATGTACGGCAGGGAAGAATTGGGGCTTTCACCCCTCCACTTT
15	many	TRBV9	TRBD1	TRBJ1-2	CASSVGQGSDYGYTF	TGTGCCAGCAGCGTGGGACAGGGTTCGGACTATGGCTACACCTTC
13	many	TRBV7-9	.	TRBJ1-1	CASSWGEDTEAFF	TGTGCCAGCAGCTGGGGGGAGGACACTGAAGCTTTCTTT
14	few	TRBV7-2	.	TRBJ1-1	CASSLQDLGTEAFF	TGTGCCAGCAGCCTACAGGATTTAGGCACTGAAGCTTTCTTT
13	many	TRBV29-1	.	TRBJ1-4	CSVESVADEKLFF	TGCAGCGTTGAATCTGTGGCGGATGAAAAACTGTTTTTT
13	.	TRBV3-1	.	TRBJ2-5	CASSQGWRETQYF	TGTGCCAGCAGCCAGGGGTGGAGAGAGACCCAGTACTTC
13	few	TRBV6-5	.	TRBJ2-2	CASSSGRPGELFF	TGTGCCAGCAGTTCAGGGCGGCCCGGGGAGCTGTTTTTT
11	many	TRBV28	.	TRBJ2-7	CASRYNYEQYF	TGTGCCAGCAGGTACAACTACGAGCAGTACTTC
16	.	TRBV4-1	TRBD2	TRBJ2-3	CASSPIAGGSTDTQYF	TGCGCCAGCAGCCCCATAGCGGGAGGGTCCACAGATACGCAGTATTTT
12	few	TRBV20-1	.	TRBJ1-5	CSAVKVGQPQHF	TGCAGTGCTGTAAAGGTGGGACAGCCCCAGCATTTT
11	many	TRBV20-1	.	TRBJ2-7	CSAPLLGGQYF	TGCAGTGCTCCCCTCCTGGGAGGGCAGTACTTC
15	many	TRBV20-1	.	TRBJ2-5	CSARDSGAHQETQYF	TGCAGTGCTAGGGACTCAGGGGCCCACCAAGAGACCCAGTACTTC
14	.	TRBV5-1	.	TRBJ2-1	CASSLAGPRNEQFF	TGCGCCAGCAGCTTGGCGGGCCCCCGGAATGAGCAGTTCTTC
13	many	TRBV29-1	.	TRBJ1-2	CSVLLSWGYGYTF	TGCAGCGTTCTACTCAGTTGGGGCTATGGCTACACCTTC
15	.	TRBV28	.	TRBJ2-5	CASSPAGRAVGTQYF	TGTGCCAGCAGTCCGGCGGGGCGAGCCGTGGGGACCCAGTACTTC
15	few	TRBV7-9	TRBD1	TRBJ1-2	CASSPGVGTGSGYTF	TGTGCCAGCAGCCCAGGGGTCGGGACAGGGAGTGGCTACACCTTC